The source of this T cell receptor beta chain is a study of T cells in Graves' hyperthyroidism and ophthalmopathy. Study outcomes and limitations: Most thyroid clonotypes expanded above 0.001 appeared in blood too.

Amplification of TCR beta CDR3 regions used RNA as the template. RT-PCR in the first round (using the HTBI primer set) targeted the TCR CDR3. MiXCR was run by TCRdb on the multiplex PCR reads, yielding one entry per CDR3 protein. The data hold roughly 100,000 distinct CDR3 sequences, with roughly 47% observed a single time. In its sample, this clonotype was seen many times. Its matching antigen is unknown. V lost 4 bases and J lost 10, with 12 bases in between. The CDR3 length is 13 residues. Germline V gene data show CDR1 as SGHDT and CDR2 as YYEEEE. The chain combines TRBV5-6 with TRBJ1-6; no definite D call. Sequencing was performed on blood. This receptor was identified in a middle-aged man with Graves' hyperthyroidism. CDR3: CASSPPDLSPLHF. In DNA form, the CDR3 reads TGTGCCAGCAGCCCCCCCGATCTCTCACCCCTCCACTTT.